This T cell receptor beta chain was obtained from a study of T cells after yellow fever vaccination. Study outcomes and limitations: Reappearance after the booster was seen for most primary-vaccination clones, at 95% to 97% CD4 and less than 90% CD8. Repertoires obtained by FACS sorting could include abundant clonotypes that entered as contaminants from the bulk population.

V was cut by 1 base and J by 5 bases, with 14 bases left in between. CDR3 length: 15 amino acids. Germline lookup yields CDR1 SGHTA and CDR2 FQGNSA. This clonotype was counted many times. Its matching antigen is unknown. Synthesis of TCR cDNA relied on 5'RACE template switching, which attached a universal primer site and UMIs. Each CDR3 protein gets one entry after TCRdb re-called the 5' RACE reads with MiXCR. Of about 320,000 distinct CDR3 sequences in the sample, around 4.5% were seen once. Sample: PBMCs, taken 15 days after the yellow fever booster vaccination. This sequence joins TRBV7-2 and TRBJ1-1; D might be TRBD1 (6 bases). The sequence came from a man aged 18 to 35 who received the YFV17D yellow fever vaccine. The CDR3 DNA sequence: TGTGCCAGCAGCTTAGTTCGGGGGGCACGGACTGAAGCTTTCTTT. It is translated as CASSLVRGARTEAFF.